This TCR beta chain was observed in a study of radiation and T cells in renal cell carcinoma. Whole-study findings and limits: From baseline, blood top tumor clonotypes peaked at 2 weeks post-radiation. Pretreatment tumor biopsies were lacking, so baseline clonotypes are unknown.

The CDR3 extends over 14 amino acids. The V gene lost 5 bases and the J gene lost 0 bases, with 10 bases spanning the gap. Germline assignment: CDR1 ENHRY and CDR2 SYGVKD. Sequencing used immunoSEQ multiplex PCR; TCRdb keeps in-frame clones, though not all of them. The sample records roughly 100,000 clones, about 86% being singletons. The time point was: baseline pretreatment blood. Treatment in this sample: 15 Gy SBRT to primary tumor, nephrectomy 4 weeks later. After SBRT, blood was collected at 2 and 4 weeks, plus baseline. This renal cell carcinoma was of the clear cell type. Concerning this clone: The antigen is unknown.

The receptor was derived from a man aged 50-59 years with renal cell carcinoma. The J gene is TRBJ2-5, the V gene TRBV10-3; D not resolved. Sequences were derived from blood, sampled from a patient whose treatment included radiotherapy and nephrectomy. The CDR3: CAISSHLHQETQYF. The CDR3 DNA is TGTGCCATCAGTTCACATCTACACCAAGAGACCCAGTACTTC.